Listed here are 22 T cell receptor beta chains from one sample, sequenced in a study of shared clonotypes between healthy human individuals. Sequencing was performed with immunoSEQ multiplex PCR; in TCRdb, only in-frame clones are kept and a portion is missing. The profile covers roughly 2.2 million clones, with 80% to 95% appearing a single time and under 0.45% taken by the ten largest. The source material was naive CD4+ T cells from PBMCs. Sample subset: CD45RA+ positively selected. The receptors shown here come from a man younger than 30 in good health. Some clones in this sample may be carry-over from other donors' samples.

The rearrangement joins TRBV18 to TRBJ2-7, with 9 bases aligning to TRBD2. Germline V gives CDR1 KGHSH, CDR2 LQKENI. J lost 3 bases, V lost 3 bases, and 6 bases had no gene match. The CDR3 has 15 residues. CDR3 protein: CASSPTSGLFYEQYF. The CDR3 nucleotides read TGTGCCAGCTCACCGACTAGCGGTCTTTTCTACGAGCAGTACTTC.

J is TRBJ2-7 and V is TRBV19, with no clear D. Trimming removed 6 bases from V and 6 bases from J, with 15 bases in between. This CDR3 spans 13 amino acids. Germline-derived CDR1 and CDR2 are LNHDA and SQIVND (reference sequence). The CDR3 loop reads CASSQVSRSEQYF. CDR3 coding DNA: TGTGCCAGTAGCCAAGTTTCGAGGAGCGAGCAGTACTTC.

Only one count was recorded for this clone. The gene calls are TRBV28 and TRBJ2-3; TRBD2 agrees at 7 bases. Per the germline V gene, CDR1 is MDHEN and CDR2 is SYDVKM. Trimming removed 2 bases from V and 2 bases from J; junction bases left unmatched: 7. This CDR3 comprises 16 residues. The CDR3 DNA reads as TGTGCCAGCAGTTTACGTTTAGCGGGTTTCACAGATACGCAGTATTTT. Its protein is CASSLRLAGFTDTQYF. The full variable domain, rest sourced from reference TRBV28 and TRBJ2-3, is DVKVTQSSRYLVKRTGEKVFLECVQDMDHENMFWYRQDPGLGLRLIYFSYDVKMKEKGDIPEGYSVSREKKERFSLILESASTNQTSMYLCASSLRLAGFTDTQYFGPGTRLTVL.

This chain uses TRBV27 with TRBJ2-5, with 9 bases aligning to TRBD2. The CDR3 is 16 residues long. The trim removed 4 bases at V and 5 bases at J, leaving 11 bases unmatched. Per the germline V gene, CDR1 is MNHEY and CDR2 is SMNVEV (reference sequence). The CDR3 nucleotides are TGTGCCAGCAGTTCCTGGGATAGCGGGAGAAACGAGACCCAGTACTTC. Amino acid sequence: CASSSWDSGRNETQYF.

V gene TRBV6-6 combines with J gene TRBJ1-5; TRBD1 matches at 8 bases. Germline V CDR1 and CDR2: MNHNY, SVGAGI (reference sequence). CDR3 length equals 14 residues. Trimming took 4 bases from V and 2 from J; bases not matched to a gene: 1. The CDR3 DNA follows: TGTGCCAGCAGTTCGACAGGGGGCAATCAGCCCCAGCATTTT. Translation gives CASSSTGGNQPQHF.

The chain carries TRBV29-1 and TRBJ2-7; 8 bases are a match to TRBD1. This CDR3 comprises 12 residues. V trimming: 7 bases; J trimming: 0 bases; junction bases outside the gene matches: 2. The germline V gene has CDR1 SQVTM and CDR2 ANQGSEA. The DNA of the CDR3 is TGCAGCGCCGGGACAGGCTCCTACGAGCAGTACTTC. Translating gives CSAGTGSYEQYF.

The genes are TRBV6-1 and TRBJ1-2; a weak D match, TRBD1 (6 bases). Trimming shortened V by 3 bases and J by 3 bases, and 11 bases separated the two germline ends. The CDR3 is 14 amino acids. Germline V gives CDR1 MNHNS, CDR2 SASEGT. CDR3 amino acids: CASSDGGGDYGYTF. The CDR3 DNA reads as TGTGCCAGCAGTGACGGGGGGGGCGACTATGGCTACACCTTC.

This chain links TRBV10-3 with TRBJ2-7; 8 positions match TRBD1. V was clipped by 4 bases and J by 0 bases; unmatched bases: 8. Germline assignment: CDR1 ENHRY and CDR2 SYGVKD. The CDR3 spans 16 residues. The CDR3 spells CAISVTRTGSSYEQYF. DNA for the CDR3: TGTGCCATCAGTGTAACGCGGACAGGGAGCTCCTACGAGCAGTACTTC.

The gene calls are TRBV29-1 and TRBJ2-3; D ambiguous. The CDR3 totals 11 residues. CDR1 and CDR2 (germline): SQVTM, ANQGSEA. V lost 7 bases and J 3 bases, leaving 8 bases between the germline ends. The CDR3: CSASSTDTQYF. The CDR3 region has the DNA TGCAGCGCGTCGTCAACAGATACGCAGTATTTT.

The chain combines TRBV10-3 with TRBJ2-7; 11 nucleotides agree with TRBD2. V trimming: 10 bases; J trimming: 3 bases; junction bases outside the gene matches: 5. The CDR3 has 13 amino acids. The germline gives CDR1 ENHRY, CDR2 SYGVKD. The CDR3 here is CATRLAGNYEQYF. The CDR3 DNA is TGTGCCACCCGACTAGCGGGAAACTACGAGCAGTACTTC.

To note about this clone: At the DNA level, this CDR3 is encoded by other sequences in the same sample as well. The rearrangement uses TRBV28 and TRBJ2-3; 8 bases line up with TRBD1. With 6 bases clipped from V and 3 bases from J, the junction kept 5 bases outside the gene matches. The CDR3 is 14 amino acids. Germline CDR1 and CDR2: MDHEN and SYDVKM. CDR3 bases: TGTGCCAGCAGCCCTGGACAGGGAACAGATACGCAGTATTTT. It is translated as CASSPGQGTDTQYF.

The table lists this clone with a count of one. J is TRBJ2-7 and V is TRBV18; D is unclear. CDR3 length equals 16 residues. V lost 3 bases, J lost 3 bases, and 18 bases lay in between. Looked up from germline, CDR1 is KGHSH and CDR2 is LQKENI. The CDR3 reads CASSPPRTGTHYEQYF. In DNA, the CDR3 is TGTGCCAGCTCACCCCCTAGAACCGGAACCCACTACGAGCAGTACTTC.

The V call is TRBV18, the J call TRBJ1-5, with D possibly TRBD1 on 6 matching bases. Germline CDR1 and CDR2: KGHSH and LQKENI. This CDR3 is built from 14 residues. The ends were cut back, 6 bases at V and 6 bases at J, with 15 bases in the middle. CDR3 coding DNA: TGTGCCAGCTCTCCCGAGGGGGTCAGTCAGCCCCAGCATTTT. As protein: CASSPEGVSQPQHF.

The V and J genes are TRBV7-9 and TRBJ1-1, with 7 bases fitting TRBD1. V dropped 5 bases and J dropped 3; count of bases not matched to a gene: 3. Germline V gene sequence: CDR1 SEHNR, CDR2 FQNEAQ (reference sequence). The CDR3 runs to 13 residues. The CDR3 coding sequence is TGTGCCAGCAGCACCACAGGGGACACTGAAGCTTTCTTT. Its translation is CASSTTGDTEAFF.

The chain carries TRBV5-1 and TRBJ2-2, with 7 positions matching TRBD2. V dropped 4 bases and J dropped 1; count of bases not matched to a gene: 7. The CDR3 spans 16 residues. Germline lookup yields CDR1 SGHRS and CDR2 YFSETQ. For the CDR3, the DNA is TGCGCCAGCAGCCCGGATGGGAGGGTGAACACCGGGGAGCTGTTTTTT. Translating gives CASSPDGRVNTGELFF.

The chain uses TRBV6-1 and TRBJ1-2, with D unresolved. The V end was cut by 7 bases, the J end by 2 bases, with 8 bases between. CDR1 is MNHNS and CDR2 is SASEGT in the germline V gene. This CDR3 has 12 amino acids. DNA of the CDR3: TGTGCCAGCATGGTCGCGAACTATGGCTACACCTTC. Translation gives CASMVANYGYTF.

The chain's CDR3 is CASAQGPGTGGFAYEQYF. The CDR3 DNA is TGTGCCAGCGCACAGGGGCCCGGGACAGGGGGATTCGCCTACGAGCAGTACTTC. This chain connects TRBV28 to TRBJ2-7, with 11 positions matching TRBD1. The length of the CDR3 is 18 residues. V trimming: 8 bases; J trimming: 2 bases; junction bases outside the gene matches: 17. CDR1 is MDHEN, CDR2 SYDVKM, per germline.

Remarks on this clone: Different DNA sequences within this sample yield the same CDR3. This sequence joins TRBV5-4 and TRBJ1-1; the match to TRBD1 covers 8 bases. Germline CDR1 reads SGHNT; CDR2 reads YYREEE (reference sequence). CDR3 length: 14 amino acids. V shed 5 bases, J shed 0 bases, and the junction held 3 bases outside the gene matches. For the CDR3, the DNA is TGTGCCAGCAGTCGGACAGGGATGAACACTGAAGCTTTCTTT. Its protein product is CASSRTGMNTEAFF.

The J gene is TRBJ1-3, the V gene TRBV28; D is undetermined. Per germline, CDR1 MDHEN and CDR2 SYDVKM. This CDR3 spans 16 amino acids. With 4 bases removed from V and 0 bases from J, the gap between germline ends came to 13 bases. CDR3 sequence: CASSWPGASSGNTIYF. CDR3 in DNA: TGTGCCAGCAGTTGGCCGGGAGCCAGCTCTGGAAACACCATATATTTT.

J is TRBJ2-1 and V is TRBV6-5; 10 bases map to TRBD2. V dropped 9 bases and J dropped 6; count of bases not matched to a gene: 5. CDR1 MNHEY and CDR2 SVGAGI come from the germline V gene. The CDR3 is made up of 13 amino acids. The CDR3 DNA follows: TGTGCCAGAAAGCTAGCGGGAGTCAATGAGCAGTTCTTC. This gives the protein CARKLAGVNEQFF.

This chain links TRBV10-1 with TRBJ2-7, with 7 positions matching TRBD2. V trimming: 0 bases; J trimming: 6 bases; junction bases outside the gene matches: 5. The V gene's germline CDR1 is WNHNN and CDR2 SYGVQD (reference sequence). CDR3 size: 14 residues. The CDR3 region is CASSESGGRAEQYF. CDR3 coding DNA: TGCGCCAGCAGTGAGTCGGGCGGGAGAGCCGAGCAGTACTTC.

V is TRBV6-1 and J is TRBJ2-7, with 8 bases fitting TRBD1. This CDR3 region has 15 residues. The V segment lost 5 bases and the J segment 1 base; nucleotides outside the gene matches: 7. From germline, CDR1 is MNHNS and CDR2 SASEGT. For the CDR3, the DNA is TGTGCCAGCAGTACGCGGACAGGGACTTCCTACGAGCAGTACTTC. Amino acids: CASSTRTGTSYEQYF.